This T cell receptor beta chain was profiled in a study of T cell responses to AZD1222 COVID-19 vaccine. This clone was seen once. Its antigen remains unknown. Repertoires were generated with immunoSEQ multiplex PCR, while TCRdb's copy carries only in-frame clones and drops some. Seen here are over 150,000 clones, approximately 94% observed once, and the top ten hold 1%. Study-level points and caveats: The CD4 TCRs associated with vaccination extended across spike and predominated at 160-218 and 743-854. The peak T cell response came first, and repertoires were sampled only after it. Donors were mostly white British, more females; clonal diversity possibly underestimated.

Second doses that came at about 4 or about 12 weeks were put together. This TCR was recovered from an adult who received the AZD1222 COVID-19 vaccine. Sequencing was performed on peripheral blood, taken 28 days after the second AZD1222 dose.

CDR3 DNA: TGTGCCAGTAGTCGCCTTCCGGGGGGGCTGACAGATACGCAGTATTTT. Translation gives CASSRLPGGLTDTQYF. This chain uses TRBV19 with TRBJ2-3; 8 nucleotides line up with TRBD2. There are 16 residues in the CDR3. CDR1 is LNHDA, CDR2 SQIVND, per germline (reference sequence). Trimming took 5 bases from V and 3 from J; bases not matched to a gene: 10.